This T cell receptor (beta chain) was identified during a study of OX40 agonist ivuxolimab in advanced cancers. Looking at the study overall: Treatment of patients was with ivuxolimab, an agonistic anti-OX40 (CD134) antibody. A diagnosis of hepatocellular carcinoma, melanoma, renal cell or head and neck cancer was present in dose-escalation patients.

TCRdb keeps only in-frame clones here, not all; method: immunoSEQ multiplex PCR. The sample holds about 70,000 clones; approximately 86% are singletons and the top ten take more than 2%. Trimming pared 2 bases from V and 3 bases from J, leaving 8 bases between. The CDR3 loop spans 13 amino acids. From germline, CDR1 is SGHNT and CDR2 YENEEA. Sample: CD4+ or CD8+ T cells sorted from blood, taken in a trial of the OX40 agonist ivuxolimab. The chain links TRBV11-3 to TRBJ2-7; tentative D call: TRBD1 (6 bases). The sequence derives from an adult with an advanced solid tumor such as melanoma, head and neck, liver or kidney cancer. The CDR3: CASSLSGHYEQYF. CDR3 in DNA: TGTGCCAGCAGCTTATCGGGACACTACGAGCAGTACTTC. Variable domain in full (rest from reference TRBV11-3 and TRBJ2-7): EAGVVQSPRYKIIEKKQPVAFWCNPISGHNTLYWYLQNLGQGPELLIRYENEEAVDDSQLPKDRFSAERLKGVDSTLKIQPAELGDSAVYLCASSLSGHYEQYFGPGTRLTVT.